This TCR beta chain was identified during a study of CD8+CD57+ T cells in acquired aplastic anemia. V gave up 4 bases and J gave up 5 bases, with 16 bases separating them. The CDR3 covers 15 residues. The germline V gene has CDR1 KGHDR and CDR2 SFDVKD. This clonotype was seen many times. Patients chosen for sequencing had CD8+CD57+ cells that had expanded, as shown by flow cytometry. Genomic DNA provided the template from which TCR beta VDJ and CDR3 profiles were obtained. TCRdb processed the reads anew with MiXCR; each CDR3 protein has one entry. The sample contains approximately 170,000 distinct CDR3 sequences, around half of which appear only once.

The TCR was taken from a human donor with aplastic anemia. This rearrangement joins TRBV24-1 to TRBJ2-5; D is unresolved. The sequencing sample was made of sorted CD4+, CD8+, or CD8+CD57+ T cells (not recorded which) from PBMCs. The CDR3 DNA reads TGTGCCACCAGTGACGCCTCTAGGGTTCTCGAGACCCAGTACTTC. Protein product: CATSDASRVLETQYF.